Listed below are T cell receptor beta chains from one sample, sequenced in a study of T cells after somatic rescue of genetic block. The assay was immunoSEQ multiplex PCR, and TCRdb's table has in-frame clones only and misses some. Altogether 13,000 or so clones are present, roughly two thirds being singletons, with the ten largest covering roughly a fifth. Sequencing was done on a sample of peripheral blood mononuclear cells (PBMCs). The receptors here all came from a boy younger than 18. CDR3s include the opening cysteine and the closing phenylalanine or tryptophan. D genes are given only for firm matches. Expanded clones get a size class; other rows say once, few or many, or leave the size out.

TRBJ2-1	-	-	TRBV9	TGTGCCAGCAGCGTAGGGTCTAACAATGAGCAGTTCTTC	CASSVGSNNEQFF
TRBJ2-7	-	-	TRBV30	TGTGCCTCTACTGGGAGGGGGGGGCCCTACGAGCAGTACTTC	CASTGRGGPYEQYF
TRBJ2-7	TRBD1	-	TRBV7-9	TGTGCCAGCAGCTTTCCGGGACAGGGTGCCTACGAGCAGTACTTC	CASSFPGQGAYEQYF
TRBJ2-1	TRBD1	-	TRBV9	TGTGCCAGCAGCGCCGTTACAGGGGGCTCCTACAATGAGCAGTTCTTC	CASSAVTGGSYNEQFF
TRBJ1-2	-	-	TRBV28	TGTGCCAGCAAACATTCGGACCGCATTAACTATGGCTACACCTTC	CASKHSDRINYGYTF
TRBJ1-2	-	-	TRBV14	TGTGCCAGCAGCCAATTCGACAGGCCTTCTAACTATGGCTACACCTTC	CASSQFDRPSNYGYTF
TRBJ2-3	TRBD2	-	TRBV10-3	TGTGCCATCAGTGAGGGCTTGGGGGCGGGAGGAACAGATACGCAGTATTTT	CAISEGLGAGGTDTQYF
TRBJ2-6	-	-	TRBV23-1	TGCGCCAGCACCTCGGGGGCCTCTGGGGCCAACGTCCTGACTTTC	CASTSGASGANVLTF
TRBJ2-3	TRBD2	-	TRBV29-1	TGCAGCGTCTCGACTAGCGTAAGCACAGATACGCAGTATTTT	CSVSTSVSTDTQYF
TRBJ1-4	-	medium-sized	TRBV7-9	TGTGCCAGCAGCTTAGGGGGAATCCAAAATGAAAAACTGTTTTTT	CASSLGGIQNEKLFF
TRBJ2-7	-	-	TRBV25-1	TGTGCCAGCAGCTCACAGCGGGAGCAGTACTTC	CASSSQREQYF
TRBJ1-2	TRBD1	-	TRBV4-2	TGTGCCAGCAGCCAAGTTATGACAGGGGTCGATGGCTACACCTTC	CASSQVMTGVDGYTF
TRBJ2-7	-	few	TRBV27	TGTGCCAGCAGTCCATACAGGGTCCTAATCTCCTACGAGCAGTACTTC	CASSPYRVLISYEQYF
TRBJ1-1	-	medium-sized	TRBV6-4	TGTGCCAGCAGTGATTGGGGAGGTGAAGCTTTCTTT	CASSDWGGEAFF
TRBJ2-7	-	few	TRBV6-5	TGTGCCAGCAGTCCACTACCGTACTCCTACGAGCAGTACTTC	CASSPLPYSYEQYF
TRBJ1-3	TRBD1	-	TRBV9	TGTGCCAGCAGCACTCTGACAGGGAACACCATATATTTT	CASSTLTGNTIYF
TRBJ2-1	TRBD2	few	TRBV13	TGTGCCAGCAGCTTAGCGTTTTTTAGCGGGCAGACTGGAAGCCCTAACAATGAGCAGTTCTTC	CASSLAFFSGQTGSPNNEQFF
TRBJ1-2	-	-	TRBV18	TGTGCCAGCTCACCCTCCACCGGGACGGACTATGGCTACACCTTC	CASSPSTGTDYGYTF
TRBJ1-4	-	-	TRBV6-5	TGTGCCAGCAGGAGACTACAGGGAGCTCATGAAAAACTGTTTTTT	CASRRLQGAHEKLFF
TRBJ2-3	TRBD2	once	TRBV4-2	TGTGCCAGCAGCCAAGATCTCGGGGGGGGGCCTTCAGATACGCAGTATTTT	CASSQDLGGGPSDTQYF
TRBJ2-7	-	-	TRBV5-4	TGTGCCAGCAGCTTGGCCCTCCATTCATACGAGCAGTACTTC	CASSLALHSYEQYF
TRBJ1-5	-	-	TRBV20-1	TGCAGTGCTAGAGTCAATCAGCCCCAGCATTTT	CSARVNQPQHF
TRBJ2-3	TRBD1	-	TRBV4-2	TGTGCCAGCAGCATGGGACAGGGGGCGACCCCAGATACGCAGTATTTT	CASSMGQGATPDTQYF
TRBJ2-6	-	-	TRBV11-3	TGTGCCAGCAGCCGGGGGTCTGGGGCCAACGTCCTGACTTTC	CASSRGSGANVLTF
TRBJ2-1	TRBD2	-	TRBV7-2	TGTGCCAGCAGCTTAAGACTAGCGAACCAGCAGTTCTTC	CASSLRLANQQFF
TRBJ1-3	-	-	TRBV6-5	TGTGCCAGCAGCCCGTGGGCAGGGGACGGAAACACCATATATTTT	CASSPWAGDGNTIYF
TRBJ1-2	TRBD1	-	TRBV29-1	TGCAGCGTTGATCCGACAGGGGCCTCCTATGGCTACACCTTC	CSVDPTGASYGYTF
TRBJ2-7	-	-	TRBV18	TGTGCCAGCTCACCACCGGCGGCCATAGGCCCCTACGAGCAGTACTTC	CASSPPAAIGPYEQYF
TRBJ1-4	-	few	TRBV18	TGTGCCAGCTCACTTCAGGGCGAAAAACTGTTTTTT	CASSLQGEKLFF
TRBJ2-3	TRBD2	-	TRBV15	TGTGCCACCAGCAGACCCAGGACTAGCGGGAACACAGATACGCAGTATTTT	CATSRPRTSGNTDTQYF
TRBJ1-1	TRBD1	-	TRBV28	TGTGCCACTACCCGACAGGGAGCAGCTTTCTTT	CATTRQGAAFF
TRBJ2-5	TRBD2	few	TRBV23-1	TGCGCCAGCAGTCAATGCGGACTAGCGGGAAAAGAGACCCAGTACTTC	CASSQCGLAGKETQYF
TRBJ2-3	-	-	TRBV6-5	TGTGCCAGCCAAAGAGAGGGAGATACGCAGTATTTT	CASQREGDTQYF